The clone carrying this TCR beta chain has only a few counts. Sequenced by immunoSEQ multiplex PCR; TCRdb stores in-frame clones only, minus some. The data contain approximately 190,000 clones, about 85% of them singletons. These data come from a study of blood T cell repertoires in COVID-19. The sample comprised peripheral blood. This receptor was taken from a human donor in a cohort sampled during active COVID-19.

The CDR3 region has the DNA TGTGCCAGCAGCTTAGGCAGGGACGAGCAGTACTTC. It encodes CASSLGRDEQYF. The chain is built from TRBV7-8 and TRBJ2-7, with D possibly TRBD1 on 5 matching bases. V was cut by 1 base and J by 5 bases, with 6 bases left in between. The CDR3 is made up of 12 amino acids. CDR1 and CDR2 (germline): SGHVS, FQNEAQ.